This T cell receptor (beta chain) derives from a study of blood T cell repertoires in COVID-19. About the study: From the United States, Italy and Spain came samples of acute and convalescent COVID-19. PBMCs, B-cell-depleted T cells, or T cells provided the cDNA or gDNA that made up the material.

The ends lost 8 bases at V and 4 bases at J; junction bases unmatched: 4. The germline gives CDR1 SNHLY, CDR2 FYNNEI. The CDR3 contains 13 residues. Per the original data handling: Amplification of reference gene primers was used by the study to estimate nucleated cell counts. Here immunoSEQ multiplex PCR was the method, and the copy in TCRdb shows in-frame clones only, minus some. The V and J calls and the clone size are those of that table, but D and trimming were determined from the DNA. The profile shows fewer than 90,000 clones, around 88% of them singletons. The gene calls are TRBV2 and TRBJ2-1; the match to TRBD2 covers 8 bases. Sequenced sample: peripheral blood. The receptor comes from a man between 60 and 75 years old with acute or convalescent COVID-19. CDR3 DNA: TGTGCCAGCCTCCGGGGGGGTTACAATGAGCAGTTCTTC. As protein: CASLRGGYNEQFF.